The present T cell receptor beta chain was sequenced within a study of cytomegalovirus exposure and HLA in healthy donors. This clone was observed a handful of times. Its antigen is still unknown. Donors sampled were nominally healthy, though unrecorded immune exposures were likely. Germline trimming cut 6 bases from V and 6 bases from J; bases unmatched to any gene: 13. The germline V gene has CDR1 SGHDT and CDR2 YYEEEE. The CDR3 sequence is 16 residues long. The PCR made use of 60 Vbeta and 13 Jbeta primers. Measured with immunoSEQ multiplex PCR; TCRdb has only the in-frame clones, and not every one. The sample has over 110,000 clones, more than 60% seen once. Findings and limits, study-wide: In a later analysis, common viral pathogens appeared linked to several of the most significant clusters. From TCR beta sequences, most subjects' HLA-A and HLA-B alleles were reportedly predicted accurately.

The source is a woman aged 45-65 years in good health and CMV-seropositive. Sample: PBMCs. The chain joins TRBV5-6 to TRBJ1-2, with 11 bases fitting TRBD1. The DNA of the CDR3 is TGTGCCAGCACGCTAGGAGGGACAGGGGGATTAAATGGCTACACCTTC. It is translated as CASTLGGTGGLNGYTF.